One sample yielded the 3 T cell receptor beta chains listed below, sequenced in a study of blood T cell repertoires in COVID-19. Clones were sequenced by immunoSEQ multiplex PCR, and TCRdb holds only the in-frame ones, with some missing. The data hold 160,000 or so clones, with about 84% observed a single time. Sequencing used PBMCs or T cells enriched from blood (not recorded which). These receptors were collected from a man in his forties who had recovered from COVID-19.

The chain joins TRBV10-3 to TRBJ1-3, with D uncertain. The CDR3 spans 16 residues. Looked up from germline, CDR1 is ENHRY and CDR2 is SYGVKD. V lost 2 bases and J 0 bases, leaving 11 bases between the germline ends. CDR3 loop: CAISEREPSSGNTIYF. In DNA form, the CDR3 reads TGTGCCATCAGTGAGAGGGAGCCGAGCTCTGGAAACACCATATATTTT.

This rearrangement joins TRBV12-5 to TRBJ1-2; TRBD1 matches at 9 bases. The CDR3 sequence is 14 residues long. J lost 8 bases, V lost 2 bases, and 6 bases had no gene match. The germline V gene encodes CDR1 LGHNT and CDR2 FRNRAP. CDR3 amino acids: CASGLTGGSRGYTF. The CDR3 DNA sequence: TGTGCTAGTGGTTTGACAGGGGGCTCGAGGGGCTACACCTTC.

CDR3 DNA sequence: TGCGCCAGCAGCCCCGGGAGGGCGGTTCTTAATGAAAAACTGTTTTTT. Encoded protein: CASSPGRAVLNEKLFF. The chain recombines TRBV5-1 with TRBJ1-4; D is unresolved. The CDR3 is 16 residues long. The germline V and J ends were trimmed by 4 bases and 4 bases, with 17 bases remaining between them. Germline CDR1 is SGHRS and CDR2 is YFSETQ.